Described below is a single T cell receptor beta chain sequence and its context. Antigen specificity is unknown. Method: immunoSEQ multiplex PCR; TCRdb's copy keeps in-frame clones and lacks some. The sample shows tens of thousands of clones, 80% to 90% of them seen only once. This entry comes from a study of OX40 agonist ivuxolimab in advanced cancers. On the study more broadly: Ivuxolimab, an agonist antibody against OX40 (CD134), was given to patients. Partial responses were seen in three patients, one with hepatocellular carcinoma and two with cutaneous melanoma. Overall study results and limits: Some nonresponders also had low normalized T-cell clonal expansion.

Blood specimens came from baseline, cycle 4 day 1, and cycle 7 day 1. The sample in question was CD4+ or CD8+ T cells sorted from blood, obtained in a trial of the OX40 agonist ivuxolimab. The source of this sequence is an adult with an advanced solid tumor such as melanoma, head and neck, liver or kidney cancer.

The CDR3 DNA sequence: TGTGCCAGCAGTTTAGGGCAAGGTGGTGAGCAGTTCTTC. It is translated as CASSLGQGGEQFF. The rearrangement joins TRBV28 to TRBJ2-1; unclear D gene. The CDR3 sequence is 13 residues long. CDR1 MDHEN and CDR2 SYDVKM come from the germline V gene. V was trimmed by 2 bases and J by 9 bases, leaving 11 bases between them.